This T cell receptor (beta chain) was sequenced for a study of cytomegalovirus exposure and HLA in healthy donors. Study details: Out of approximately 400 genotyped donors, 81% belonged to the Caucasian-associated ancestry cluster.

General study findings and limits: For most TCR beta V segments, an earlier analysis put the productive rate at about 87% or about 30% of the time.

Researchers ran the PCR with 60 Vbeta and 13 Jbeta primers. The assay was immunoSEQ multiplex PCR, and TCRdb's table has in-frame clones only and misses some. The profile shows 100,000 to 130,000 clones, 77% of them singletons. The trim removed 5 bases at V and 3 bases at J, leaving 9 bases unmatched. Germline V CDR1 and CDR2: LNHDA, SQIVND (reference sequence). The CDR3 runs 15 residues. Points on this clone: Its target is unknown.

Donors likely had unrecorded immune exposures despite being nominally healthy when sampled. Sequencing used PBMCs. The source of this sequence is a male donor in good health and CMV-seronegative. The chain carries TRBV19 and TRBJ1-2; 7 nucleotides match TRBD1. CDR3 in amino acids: CASSLQTGVDYGYTF. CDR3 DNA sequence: TGTGCCAGTAGTCTCCAAACAGGGGTGGACTATGGCTACACCTTC. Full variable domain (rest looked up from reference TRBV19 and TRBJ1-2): DGGITQSPKYLFRKEGQNVTLSCEQNLNHDAMYWYRQDPGQGLRLIYYSQIVNDFQKGDIAEGYSVSREKKESFPLTVTSAQKNPTAFYLCASSLQTGVDYGYTFGSGTRLTVV.